This T cell receptor (beta chain) was found in a study of vaccination effects on CD4 cells after COVID-19. Regarding the study as a whole: Long after vaccination, the clones induced by infection and by vaccine shrank markedly in size.

Method: immunoSEQ multiplex PCR; TCRdb's copy keeps in-frame clones and lacks some. The sample lists about 45,000 clones, approximately 70% occurring once. A few counts support this clone. Antigen unknown. Antigen-specific CD4+ T cells were first expanded with viral peptide pools by the ViraFEST assay and only then sequenced. Isolation of CD4+ T cells took place after less than twelve days of culture. Confirmation by PCR established that the person had SARS-CoV-2 infection between March and December 2020. A density of about 2.2 million PBMC per well was used; these cells were cultured with approximately 9.3 IU/ml IL-2 and approximately 10 ug/ml peptides. Cultures received IL-2 medium that replaced half the medium on days 3 and 7. The sequenced sample was CD4+ T cells from PBMCs cultured with a peptide pool, obtained before COVID-19 vaccination. This receptor was identified in a human donor who had a prior SARS-CoV-2 infection.

DNA of the CDR3: TGTGCCAGCAGCTTAGTATCGACGGGGGGATCCTACGAGCAGTACTTC. As protein: CASSLVSTGGSYEQYF. This chain joins TRBV7-9 and TRBJ2-7; 7 bases fit TRBD2. V dropped 1 base and J dropped 1; count of bases not matched to a gene: 7. The CDR3 length is 16 residues. Germline CDR1 reads SEHNR; CDR2 reads FQNEAQ (reference sequence).